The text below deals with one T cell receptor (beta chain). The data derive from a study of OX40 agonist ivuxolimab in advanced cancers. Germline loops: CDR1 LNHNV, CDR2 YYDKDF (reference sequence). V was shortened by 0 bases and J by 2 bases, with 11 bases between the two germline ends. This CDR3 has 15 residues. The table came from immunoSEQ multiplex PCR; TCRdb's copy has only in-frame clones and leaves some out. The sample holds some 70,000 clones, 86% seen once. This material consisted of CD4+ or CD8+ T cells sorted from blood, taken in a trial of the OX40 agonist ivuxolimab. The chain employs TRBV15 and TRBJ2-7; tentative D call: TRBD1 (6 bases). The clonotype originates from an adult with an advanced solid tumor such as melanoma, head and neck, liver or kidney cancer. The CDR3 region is CATSRDPQGAYEQYF. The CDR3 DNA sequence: TGTGCCACCAGCAGAGATCCACAGGGAGCCTACGAGCAGTACTTC.